These 15 T cell receptor beta chains were sequenced from one sample in a study of CD8+ T cells in alopecia areata. RNA extraction and reverse transcription yielded cDNA as sequencing template. Produced via immunoSEQ multiplex PCR; TCRdb's table is partial and in-frame only. This sample has over 70,000 clones, with approximately 66% found just once. Regarding treatment: oral pan-JAK inhibitor, 5-10 mg twice daily. Source: CD8+ T cells sorted from blood, taken at week 24, from a patient treated with tofacitinib. The receptor set was obtained from a human donor with alopecia areata.

The chain links TRBV4-1 to TRBJ1-2; the D is unclear. V lost 0 bases and J lost 1, with 9 bases in between. The CDR3 extends over 15 amino acids. The germline gives CDR1 MGHRA, CDR2 YSYEKL. This CDR3 reads CASSQEGGFNYGYTF. Written as DNA, the CDR3 is TGCGCCAGCAGCCAAGAAGGAGGGTTTAACTATGGCTACACCTTC.

The DNA of the CDR3 is TGTGCCTGGGGAGGGGTCTACAATGAGCAGTTCTTC. Amino acids: CAWGGVYNEQFF. V is TRBV30 and J is TRBJ2-1; perhaps TRBD2 as D (6 bases). From germline, CDR1 is GTSNPN and CDR2 SVGIG (reference sequence). The CDR3 length is 12 residues. V was pared by 5 bases and J by 3 bases, with 8 bases between.

V and J are TRBV5-6 and TRBJ1-2; 8 nucleotides agree with TRBD1. Trimming removed 2 bases from V and 5 bases from J; junction bases left unmatched: 14. This CDR3 spans 17 amino acids. Germline V gene lookup returns CDR1 SGHDT and CDR2 YYEEEE. The CDR3 spells CASSLSGDRGFSYGYTF. In DNA form, the CDR3 reads TGTGCCAGCAGCTTATCGGGTGACAGGGGCTTTTCGTATGGCTACACCTTC.

The rearrangement uses TRBV7-2 and TRBJ1-6; D remains ambiguous. The germline CDR1 and CDR2 sequences are SGHTA and FQGNSA. V shed 4 bases and J shed 0 bases, with 10 bases lying between them. The CDR3 is 16 amino acids. The CDR3 protein is CASSSYSGSYNSPLHF. DNA of the CDR3: TGTGCCAGCAGCTCTTACTCCGGCTCCTATAATTCACCCCTCCACTTT.

This clone turned up a few times. The rearrangement uses TRBV28 and TRBJ1-5; tentative D call: TRBD1 (5 bases). Germline V gene data show CDR1 as MDHEN and CDR2 as SYDVKM. Deletions cut 5 bases from V and 4 bases from J, with 12 bases between. This CDR3 has 14 amino acids. CDR3 sequence (DNA): TGTGCCAGCAGTCCGATGGACACGAATCAGCCCCAGCATTTT. Encoded protein: CASSPMDTNQPQHF. Combining the CDR3 with reference TRBV28 and TRBJ1-5 gives the whole variable domain DVKVTQSSRYLVKRTGEKVFLECVQDMDHENMFWYRQDPGLGLRLIYFSYDVKMKEKGDIPEGYSVSREKKERFSLILESASTNQTSMYLCASSPMDTNQPQHFGDGTRLSIL.

This clone was recorded a few times. The V gene is TRBV29-1, the J gene TRBJ2-5; D may match TRBD1 or TRBD2 (6 bases each). Germline V gene sequence: CDR1 SQVTM, CDR2 ANQGSEA. This CDR3 is built from 16 residues. V lost 3 bases and J 4 bases, leaving 21 bases between the germline ends. In DNA form, the CDR3 reads TGCAGCGTTGACGGAGGGGGACTCCCTACCCCAGAGACCCAGTACTTC. Protein sequence: CSVDGGGLPTPETQYF.

The chain recombines TRBV7-9 with TRBJ2-7, with 11 bases aligning to TRBD2. Germline lookup yields CDR1 SEHNR and CDR2 FQNEAQ (reference sequence). The ends lost 6 bases at V and 5 bases at J; junction bases unmatched: 15. The CDR3 consists of 17 residues. For the CDR3, the DNA is TGTGCCAGCAGTAGACCTCCTACTAGCGGGAGATTCCACGAGCAGTACTTC. It codes for CASSRPPTSGRFHEQYF.

With regard to this clone: At one end the junction does not follow the germline gene, possibly because of a read error. CDR3 protein: CSAETGLANTYEQYF. The CDR3 DNA is TGCAGCGCTGAAACGGGACTAGCGAATACCTACGAGCAGTACTTC. The chain couples TRBV29-1 to TRBJ2-7; 10 nucleotides match TRBD2. The CDR3 is made up of 15 amino acids. Germline lookup yields CDR1 SQVTM and CDR2 ANQGSEA.

The J gene is TRBJ2-5, the V gene TRBV4-1; D unresolved. V was cut by 0 bases and J by 5 bases, with 10 bases left in between. There are 14 residues in the CDR3. The germline V gene has CDR1 MGHRA and CDR2 YSYEKL. This CDR3 is CASSQEEQAETQYF. CDR3 DNA: TGCGCCAGCAGCCAAGAAGAGCAAGCGGAGACCCAGTACTTC.

The table lists this clone with a few counts. This chain uses TRBV7-9 with TRBJ1-1; D is possibly TRBD1 (5 bases). CDR1 and CDR2 (germline): SEHNR, FQNEAQ (reference sequence). Trimming cost V 7 bases and J 7 bases, with 10 bases left between them. The CDR3 is 11 residues long. The CDR3: CASIGTFEAFF. The CDR3 nucleotides are TGTGCCAGCATCGGGACGTTTGAAGCTTTCTTT.

V gene TRBV5-1 combines with J gene TRBJ2-7; 9 positions agree with TRBD1. V shed 0 bases and J 2 bases; nucleotides not matched to a gene: 12. Germline V gene data show CDR1 as SGHRS and CDR2 as YFSETQ. The CDR3 is made up of 18 amino acids. CDR3 residues: CASSLDRGPHLHPYEQYF. The CDR3 region has the DNA TGCGCCAGCAGCTTGGACAGGGGGCCCCACTTACATCCCTACGAGCAGTACTTC. The entire variable domain, with the rest obtained from reference TRBV5-1 and TRBJ2-7, is as follows: KAGVTQTPRYLIKTRGQQVTLSCSPISGHRSVSWYQQTPGQGLQFLFEYFSETQRNKGNFPGRFSGRQFSNSRSEMNVSTLELGDSALYLCASSLDRGPHLHPYEQYFGPGTRLTVT.

In its sample, this clone was seen a few times. The chain uses TRBV7-8 and TRBJ2-1, with 7 nucleotides matching TRBD2. V trimming: 5 bases; J trimming: 7 bases; junction bases outside the gene matches: 17. CDR3 length: 17 residues. Germline V CDR1 and CDR2: SGHVS, FQNEAQ. The CDR3 DNA sequence: TGTGCCAGCAGCCTCCCTAAGGGCACGGCGGGGGAGAATGAGCAGTTCTTC. Its translation is CASSLPKGTAGENEQFF.

The chain carries TRBV2 and TRBJ2-4; D unresolved. Trimming shortened V by 0 bases and J by 0 bases, and 9 bases separated the two germline ends. Germline V lookup: CDR1 SNHLY, CDR2 FYNNEI. The CDR3 loop spans 16 amino acids. CDR3 sequence reads: CASSEAWLRAKNIQYF. CDR3 DNA: TGTGCCAGCAGTGAAGCCTGGCTAAGAGCCAAAAACATTCAGTACTTC.

This chain's CDR3 is CASSYSGTGVETQYF. In nucleotides, the CDR3 is TGTGCCAGCAGTTACTCAGGGACAGGGGTAGAGACCCAGTACTTC. The rearrangement links TRBV6-5 to TRBJ2-5, with 10 bases lining up with TRBD1. The CDR3 runs to 15 residues. From germline, CDR1 is MNHEY and CDR2 SVGAGI. The V and J ends lost 0 bases and 4 bases, in that order; junction bases with no gene match: 2.

This sequence joins TRBV28 and TRBJ1-5, with D perhaps matching TRBD1 (6 bases). V lost 9 bases and J 6 bases, leaving 18 bases between the germline ends. This CDR3 is 14 amino acids long. Looked up from germline, CDR1 is MDHEN and CDR2 is SYDVKM. CDR3 in amino acids: CASEFGQRSQPQHF. DNA for the CDR3: TGTGCCAGTGAGTTTGGACAGAGGAGTCAGCCCCAGCATTTT.